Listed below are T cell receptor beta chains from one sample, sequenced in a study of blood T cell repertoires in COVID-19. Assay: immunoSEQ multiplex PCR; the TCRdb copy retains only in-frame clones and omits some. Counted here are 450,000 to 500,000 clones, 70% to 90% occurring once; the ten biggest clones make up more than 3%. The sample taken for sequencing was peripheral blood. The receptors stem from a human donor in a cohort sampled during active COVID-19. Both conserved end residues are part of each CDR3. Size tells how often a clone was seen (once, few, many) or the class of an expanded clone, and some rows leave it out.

CASSYLLAGGSTDTQYF	TRBJ2-3	.	TRBV2
CASSSASATYEQYF	TRBJ2-7	.	TRBV23-1
CAWSEADNQPQHF	TRBJ1-5	.	TRBV30
CASSQEPSGGTGELFF	TRBJ2-2	.	TRBV4-3
CASSKLPLYTDTQYF	TRBJ2-3	once	TRBV7-2
CASSPPRLPGTGGVGNEQFF	TRBJ2-1	once	TRBV18
CATSAGGQVGNQPQHF	TRBJ1-5	.	TRBV15
CASSQDSSTDTQYF	TRBJ2-3	.	TRBV4-3
CASSQDLTGELFF	TRBJ2-2	many	TRBV3-1/TRBV3-2
CASTPGTSSYNEQFF	TRBJ2-1	few	TRBV2
CASSPSGSGYYEQYF	TRBJ2-7	.	TRBV4-1
CASSPQRIVQAEQFF	TRBJ2-1	.	TRBV7-2
CASSIGGRNGYTF	TRBJ1-2	.	TRBV19
CASSRSGRSREQYF	TRBJ2-7	once	TRBV3-1/TRBV3-2
CASSPDRGYEQYF	TRBJ2-7	.	TRBV4-1
CASGTSAGELFF	TRBJ2-2	.	TRBV7-3
CASSLMGRDRGEAFF	TRBJ1-1	.	TRBV13
CASSLGTQYNEQFF	TRBJ2-1	.	TRBV7-8
CASWYGGYGYTF	TRBJ1-2	.	TRBV21-1
CASNYPQGIYGYTF	TRBJ1-2	.	TRBV19
CSVWGTSGNTDTQYF	TRBJ2-3	.	TRBV29-1
CASSELRSSSNQPQHF	TRBJ1-5	.	TRBV6-1
CASIRAGAPNEQFF	TRBJ2-1	.	TRBV28
CASSFVDEQFF	TRBJ2-1	.	TRBV28
CASSLGQGGLEQYF	TRBJ2-7	.	TRBV7-2
CASSGLMGQFNEKLFF	TRBJ1-4	.	TRBV5-6
CASHRDRGKRDGYTF	TRBJ1-2	.	TRBV5-3
CASSLGQKEGRTF	TRBJ1-2	.	TRBV3-1/TRBV3-2
CASRGGWGGYEQYF	TRBJ2-7	once	TRBV28
CASSLTGASEAFF	TRBJ1-1	.	TRBV19
CASSLVAGALVTEAFF	TRBJ1-1	.	TRBV5-1
CASSSLWTRNEQFF	TRBJ2-1	once	TRBV6-5
CASSFDSRSGNTIYF	TRBJ1-3	.	TRBV5-1
CASSIGVAAMNTEAFF	TRBJ1-1	.	TRBV19
CASSLGGGRAYNEQFF	TRBJ2-1	.	TRBV5-1
CSVSGTYGEQYF	TRBJ2-7	.	TRBV29-1
CASSPSRETQYF	TRBJ2-5	once	TRBV18